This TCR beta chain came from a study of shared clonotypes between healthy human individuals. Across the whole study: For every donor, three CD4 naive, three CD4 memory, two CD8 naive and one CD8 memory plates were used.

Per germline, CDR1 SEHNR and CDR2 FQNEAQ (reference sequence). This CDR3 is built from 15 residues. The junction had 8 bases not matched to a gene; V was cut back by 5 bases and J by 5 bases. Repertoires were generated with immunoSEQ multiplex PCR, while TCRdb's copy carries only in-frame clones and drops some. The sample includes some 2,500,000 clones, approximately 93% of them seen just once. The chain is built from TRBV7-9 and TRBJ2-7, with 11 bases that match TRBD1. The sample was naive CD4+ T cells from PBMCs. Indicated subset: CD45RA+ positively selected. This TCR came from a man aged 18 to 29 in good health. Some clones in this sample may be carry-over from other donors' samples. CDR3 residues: CASSRQGQGADEQYF. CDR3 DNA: TGTGCCAGCAGCAGACAAGGACAGGGGGCAGACGAGCAGTACTTC.